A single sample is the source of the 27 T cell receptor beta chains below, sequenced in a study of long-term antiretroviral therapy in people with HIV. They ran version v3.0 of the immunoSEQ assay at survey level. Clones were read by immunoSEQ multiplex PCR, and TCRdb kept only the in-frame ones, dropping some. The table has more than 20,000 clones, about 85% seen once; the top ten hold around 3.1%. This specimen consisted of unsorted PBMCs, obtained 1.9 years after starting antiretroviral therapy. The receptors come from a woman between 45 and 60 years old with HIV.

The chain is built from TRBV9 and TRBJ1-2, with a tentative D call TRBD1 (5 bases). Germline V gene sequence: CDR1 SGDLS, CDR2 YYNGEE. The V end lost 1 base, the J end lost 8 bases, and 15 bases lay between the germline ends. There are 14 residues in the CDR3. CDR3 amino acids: CASSVQGAGRGYTF. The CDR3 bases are TGTGCCAGCAGCGTACAGGGAGCAGGGCGAGGCTACACCTTC.

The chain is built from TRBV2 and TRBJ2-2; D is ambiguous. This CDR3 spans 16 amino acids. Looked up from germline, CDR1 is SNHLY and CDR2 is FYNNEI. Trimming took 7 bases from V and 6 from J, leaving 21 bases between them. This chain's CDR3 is CASMPSMNSMAGELFF. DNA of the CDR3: TGTGCCAGCATGCCCAGCATGAATAGTATGGCCGGGGAGCTGTTTTTT.

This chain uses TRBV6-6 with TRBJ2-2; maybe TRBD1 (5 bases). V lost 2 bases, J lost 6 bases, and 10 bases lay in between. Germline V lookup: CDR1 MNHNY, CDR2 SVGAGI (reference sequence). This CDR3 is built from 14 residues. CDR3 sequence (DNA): TGTGCCAGCAGTTACCGCAGGGAAGCCGGGGAGCTGTTTTTT. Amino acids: CASSYRREAGELFF.

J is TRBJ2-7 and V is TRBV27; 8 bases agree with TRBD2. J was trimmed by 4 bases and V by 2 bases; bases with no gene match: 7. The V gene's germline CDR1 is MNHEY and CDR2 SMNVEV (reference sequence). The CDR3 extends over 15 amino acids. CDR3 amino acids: CASSLTGTGGYEQYF. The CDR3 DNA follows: TGTGCCAGCAGTTTAACCGGCACGGGGGGGTACGAGCAGTACTTC.

The DNA of the CDR3 is TGTGCCAGCAGCCAAGATCTTGCTAGCGGGGGGCGCAATGAGCAGTTCTTC. As protein: CASSQDLASGGRNEQFF. V gene TRBV4-2 combines with J gene TRBJ2-1, with 11 bases fitting TRBD2. This CDR3 contains 17 residues. Unmatched junction bases numbered 7, after V lost 0 bases and J lost 6 bases. Germline assignment: CDR1 LGHNA and CDR2 YNFKEQ.

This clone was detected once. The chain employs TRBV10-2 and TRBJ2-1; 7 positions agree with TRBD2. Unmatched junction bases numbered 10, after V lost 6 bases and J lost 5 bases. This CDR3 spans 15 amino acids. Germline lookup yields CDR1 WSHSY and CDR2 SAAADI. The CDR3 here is CASRKLADTNNEQFF. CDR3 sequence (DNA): TGCGCCAGCAGGAAGCTAGCGGATACAAACAATGAGCAGTTCTTC.

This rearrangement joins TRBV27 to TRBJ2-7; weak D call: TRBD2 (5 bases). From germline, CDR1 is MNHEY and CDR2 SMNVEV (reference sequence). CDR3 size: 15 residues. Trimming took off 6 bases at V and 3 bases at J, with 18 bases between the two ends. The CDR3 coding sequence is TGTGCCAGCAGATCTTTAGAGATTGGAGGCTACGAGCAGTACTTC. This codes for CASRSLEIGGYEQYF.

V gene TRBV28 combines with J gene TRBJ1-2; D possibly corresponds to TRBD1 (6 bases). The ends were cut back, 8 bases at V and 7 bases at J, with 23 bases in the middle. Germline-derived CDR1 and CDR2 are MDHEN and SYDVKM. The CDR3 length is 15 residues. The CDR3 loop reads CASGQGTTGGFGYTF. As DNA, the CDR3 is TGTGCCAGCGGCCAGGGAACGACAGGAGGTTTTGGCTACACCTTC.

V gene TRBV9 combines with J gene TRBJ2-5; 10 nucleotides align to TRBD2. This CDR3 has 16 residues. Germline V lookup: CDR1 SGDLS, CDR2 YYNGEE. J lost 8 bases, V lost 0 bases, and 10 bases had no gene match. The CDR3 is CASSVGGRLAGATQYF. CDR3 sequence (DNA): TGTGCCAGCAGCGTAGGGGGTCGGCTAGCGGGGGCCACCCAGTACTTC. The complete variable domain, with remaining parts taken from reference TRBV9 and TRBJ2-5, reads DSGVTQTPKHLITATGQRVTLRCSPRSGDLSVYWYQQSLDQGLQFLIQYYNGEERAKGNILERFSAQQFPDLHSELNLSSLELGDSALYFCASSVGGRLAGATQYFGPGTRLLVL.

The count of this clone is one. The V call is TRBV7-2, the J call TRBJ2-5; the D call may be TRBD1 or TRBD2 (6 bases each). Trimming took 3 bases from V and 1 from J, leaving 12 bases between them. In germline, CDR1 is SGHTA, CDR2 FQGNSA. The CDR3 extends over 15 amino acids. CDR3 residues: CASSLVGGPQETQYF. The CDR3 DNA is TGTGCCAGCAGCTTGGTTGGGGGGCCCCAAGAGACCCAGTACTTC.

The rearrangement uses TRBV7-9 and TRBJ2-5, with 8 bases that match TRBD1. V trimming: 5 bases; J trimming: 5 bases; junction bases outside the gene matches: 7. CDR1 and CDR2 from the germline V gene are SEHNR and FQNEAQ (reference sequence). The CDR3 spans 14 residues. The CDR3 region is CASSAPGGRETQYF. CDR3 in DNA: TGTGCCAGCAGCGCCCCAGGGGGCAGGGAGACCCAGTACTTC.

Here the CDR3 DNA reads TGTGCCAGTAGCCTTAACACTGAAGCTTTCTTT. Translated: CASSLNTEAFF. The J gene is TRBJ1-1, the V gene TRBV19, with D unresolved. Trimming took 6 bases from V and 2 from J, leaving 4 bases between them. The germline gives CDR1 LNHDA, CDR2 SQIVND (reference sequence). The length of the CDR3 is 11 residues.

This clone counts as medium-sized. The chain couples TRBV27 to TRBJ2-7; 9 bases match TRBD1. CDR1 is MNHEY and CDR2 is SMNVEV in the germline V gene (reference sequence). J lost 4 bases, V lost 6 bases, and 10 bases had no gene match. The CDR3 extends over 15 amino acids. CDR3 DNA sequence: TGTGCCAGCAGGCCCTCTCCGGGACAGGGATACGAGCAGTACTTC. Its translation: CASRPSPGQGYEQYF.

CDR3 coding DNA: TGTGCCAGCAGCTTGACAGGGCCTGGCTACACCTTC. Protein product: CASSLTGPGYTF. The chain couples TRBV7-2 to TRBJ1-2, with 7 positions matching TRBD1. The trim removed 3 bases at V and 7 bases at J, leaving 2 bases unmatched. This CDR3 region has 12 residues. Looked up from germline, CDR1 is SGHTA and CDR2 is FQGNSA.

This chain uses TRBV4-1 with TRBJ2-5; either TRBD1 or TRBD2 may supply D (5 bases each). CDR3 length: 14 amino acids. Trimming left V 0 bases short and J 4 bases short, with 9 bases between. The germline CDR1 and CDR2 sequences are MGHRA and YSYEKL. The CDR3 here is CASSQEGVGETQYF. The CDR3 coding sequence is TGCGCCAGCAGCCAAGAGGGGGTTGGAGAGACCCAGTACTTC.

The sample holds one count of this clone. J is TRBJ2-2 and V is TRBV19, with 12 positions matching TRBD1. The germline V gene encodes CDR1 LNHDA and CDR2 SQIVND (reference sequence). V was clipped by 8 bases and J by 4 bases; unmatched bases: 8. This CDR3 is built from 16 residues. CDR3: CASEPGQGAVTGELFF. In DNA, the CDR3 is TGTGCCAGTGAACCGGGACAGGGGGCGGTCACCGGGGAGCTGTTTTTT. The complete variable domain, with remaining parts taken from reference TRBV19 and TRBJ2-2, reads DGGITQSPKYLFRKEGQNVTLSCEQNLNHDAMYWYRQDPGQGLRLIYYSQIVNDFQKGDIAEGYSVSREKKESFPLTVTSAQKNPTAFYLCASEPGQGAVTGELFFGEGSRLTVL.

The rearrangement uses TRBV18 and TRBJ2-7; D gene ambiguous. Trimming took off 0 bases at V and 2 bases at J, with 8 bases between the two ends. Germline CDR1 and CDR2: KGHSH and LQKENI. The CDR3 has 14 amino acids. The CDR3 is CASSPPAVTYEQYF. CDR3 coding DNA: TGTGCCAGCTCACCACCGGCGGTTACCTACGAGCAGTACTTC.

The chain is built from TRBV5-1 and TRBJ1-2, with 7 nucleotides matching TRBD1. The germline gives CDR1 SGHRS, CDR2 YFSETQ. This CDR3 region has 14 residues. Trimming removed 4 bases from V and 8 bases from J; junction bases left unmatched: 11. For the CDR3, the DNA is TGCGCCAGCAGCCTGGACAGGTTGAGGTTCGGCTACACCTTC. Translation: CASSLDRLRFGYTF.

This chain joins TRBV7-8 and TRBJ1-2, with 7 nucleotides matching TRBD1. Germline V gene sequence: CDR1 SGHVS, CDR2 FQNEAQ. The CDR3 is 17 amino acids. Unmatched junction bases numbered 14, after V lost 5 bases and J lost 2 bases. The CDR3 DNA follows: TGTGCCAGCAGCCAACGACAGGGAAGGTTAGGAAACTATGGCTACACCTTC. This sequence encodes CASSQRQGRLGNYGYTF. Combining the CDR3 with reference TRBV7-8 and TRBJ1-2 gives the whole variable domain GAGVSQSPRYKVAKRGQDVALRCDPISGHVSLFWYQQALGQGPEFLTYFQNEAQLDKSGLPSDRFFAERPEGSVSTLKIQRTQQEDSAVYLCASSQRQGRLGNYGYTFGSGTRLTVV.

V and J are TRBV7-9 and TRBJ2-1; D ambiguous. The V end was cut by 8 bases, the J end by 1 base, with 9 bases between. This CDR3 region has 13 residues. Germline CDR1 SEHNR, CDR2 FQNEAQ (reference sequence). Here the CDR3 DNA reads TGTGCCAGCCGGGCAACGTCCTACAATGAGCAGTTCTTC. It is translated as CASRATSYNEQFF.

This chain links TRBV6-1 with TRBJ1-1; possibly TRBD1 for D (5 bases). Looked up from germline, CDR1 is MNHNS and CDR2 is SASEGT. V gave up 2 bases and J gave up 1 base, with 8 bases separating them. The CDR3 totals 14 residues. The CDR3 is CASSELGQNTEAFF. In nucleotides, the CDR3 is TGTGCCAGCAGTGAACTAGGACAGAACACTGAAGCTTTCTTT.

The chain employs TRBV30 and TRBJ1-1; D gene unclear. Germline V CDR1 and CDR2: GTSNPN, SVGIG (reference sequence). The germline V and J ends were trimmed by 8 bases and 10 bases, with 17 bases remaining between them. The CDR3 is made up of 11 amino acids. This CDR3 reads CAGWAGRGAFF. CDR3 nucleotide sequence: TGTGCCGGATGGGCGGGCCGGGGAGCTTTCTTT. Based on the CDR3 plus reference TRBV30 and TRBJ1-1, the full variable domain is SQTIHQWPATLVQPVGSPLSLECTVEGTSNPNLYWYRQAAGRGLQLLFYSVGIGQISSEVPQNLSASRPQDRQFILSSKKLLLSDSGFYLCAGWAGRGAFFGQGTRLTVV.

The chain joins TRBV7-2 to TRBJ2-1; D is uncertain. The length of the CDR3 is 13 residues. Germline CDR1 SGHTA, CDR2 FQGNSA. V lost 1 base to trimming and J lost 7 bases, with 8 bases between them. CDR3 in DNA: TGTGCCAGCAGCTTAGAAGCCCAAAATGAGCAGTTCTTC. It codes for CASSLEAQNEQFF.

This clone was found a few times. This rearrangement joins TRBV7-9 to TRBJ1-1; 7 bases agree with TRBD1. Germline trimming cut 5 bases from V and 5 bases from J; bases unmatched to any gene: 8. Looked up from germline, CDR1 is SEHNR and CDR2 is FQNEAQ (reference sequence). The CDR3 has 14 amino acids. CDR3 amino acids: CASSPRTGVTEAFF. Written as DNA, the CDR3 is TGTGCCAGCAGCCCAAGAACAGGGGTGACTGAAGCTTTCTTT.

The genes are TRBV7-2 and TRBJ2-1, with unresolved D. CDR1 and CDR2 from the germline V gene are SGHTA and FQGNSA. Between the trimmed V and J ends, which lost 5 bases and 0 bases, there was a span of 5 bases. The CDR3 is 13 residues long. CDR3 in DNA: TGTGCCAGCAGCCCGAGCTCCTACAATGAGCAGTTCTTC. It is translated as CASSPSSYNEQFF.

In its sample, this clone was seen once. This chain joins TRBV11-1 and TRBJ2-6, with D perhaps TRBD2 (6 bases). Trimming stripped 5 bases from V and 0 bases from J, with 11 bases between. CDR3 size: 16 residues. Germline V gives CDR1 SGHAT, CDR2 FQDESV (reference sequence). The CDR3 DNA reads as TGTGCCAGCAGCCCACGGGGGTACTCTGGGGCCAACGTCCTGACTTTC. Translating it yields CASSPRGYSGANVLTF.

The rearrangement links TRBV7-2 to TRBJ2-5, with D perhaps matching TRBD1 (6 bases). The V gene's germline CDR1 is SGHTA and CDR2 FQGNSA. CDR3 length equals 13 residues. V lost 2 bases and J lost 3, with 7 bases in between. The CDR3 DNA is TGTGCCAGCAGCTTATCAGGGGAAGAGACCCAGTACTTC. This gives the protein CASSLSGEETQYF.